The present T cell receptor (beta chain) was sequenced within a study of CD8+ T cells in alopecia areata (dated by TCRdb to 2016 to 2018). In terms of the full investigation: Treated patients were enrolled in an open-label pilot trial of oral tofacitinib, 5 to 10 mg twice daily, for moderate-to-severe alopecia areata. High-throughput TCRbeta sequencing was used to examine T cell clonal expansion in alopecia areata in both the C3H/HeJ mouse model and human patients. The RNA source kit depended on sample type: the PAXgene miRNA kit for fixed scalp, the miRNeasy kit for PBMCs, and the RNeasy kit for mouse skin. On the human side, TCRbeta sequencing was run on scalp tissue and on sorted CD4+ and CD8+ peripheral blood T cells from healthy controls and from alopecia areata patients with either patchy or totalis/universalis disease. Amplification of TCRbeta CDR3 regions was done by immunoSEQ multiplex PCR using 35 Vbeta forward primers and 13 Jbeta reverse primers. Biopsies were taken from tofacitinib-treated patients at baseline and at 4 and 24 weeks of treatment, and a later scalp biopsy was taken in several of the tofacitinib-treated patients. Clonality in the scalp was compared among normal scalp (n=4), patchy alopecia areata scalp (n=8), and alopecia totalis/universalis scalp (n=8). Patients stayed on tofacitinib for 6 to 18 months and then had 6 months of follow-up off drug so that delayed response and recurrence could be assessed. Overall results and qualifications from the work: Shared TCR sequences between patients were less evident than in mice, which may be partly attributable to HLA diversity in the patient population. Higher clonality and more expanded CD8+ clones were observed in lesional scalp than in normal scalp, particularly in alopecia totalis/universalis, a finding suggestive of antigenic drive. Resident alphabeta T cells in normal human skin are also sequenced, complicating scalp TCR repertoire analysis, unlike mouse skin dominated by gammadelta T cells.

The sample's time point label is to be understood as: baseline before oral tofacitinib. Peripheral blood and lesional scalp punch biopsies were obtained from patients with alopecia areata. After PBMCs were isolated by density centrifugation and stained for CD3, CD4 and CD8, a FACSAria was used to sort CD4+ and CD8+ T cells. The library was obtained by the immunoSEQ multiplex PCR assay. RNA was extracted from all samples and reverse transcribed into cDNA, which served as template for TCR sequencing. SuperScript III was used for first-strand cDNA synthesis, primed with a 2:1 mix of oligo-dT and random hexamers. Amplification bias was assessed with a synthetic immune receptor repertoire, and residual bias was removed computationally. From the authors' description of their analysis: After raw reads were preprocessed to remove errors, the CDR3 was defined following IMGT conventions as running from the conserved cysteine to phenylalanine. Clonality was computed by normalizing Shannon entropy by log2 of the number of productive unique TCRs and subtracting the result from 1. Whether scalp clones were CD4 or CD8 was inferred by matching scalp TCRbeta sequences against CD4 and CD8 repertoires sorted from blood. The immuneACCESS repertoire file appears here via TCRdb, limited to in-frame rearrangements. These files lack a portion of the clones; in checked studies, under half of the deficit traces to unresolved V genes, and the cause of the others is not known. That table is the source of V, J and clone size, and D and trimming were worked out from the DNA. The sample table records 150,000 to 180,000 clones; 40% to 65% of these occur just once. Together, the top ten hold approximately 19% of the sample.

There are a few counts of this clone. Its antigen target is currently unknown. Qualities for individual bases were not recorded, and no much larger clone is one base off. Material: CD8+ T cells sorted from blood, obtained at week 0. This TCR was recovered from a human donor with alopecia areata.

Here is the DNA: TGTGCCAGCAGTGACAGGCAGGGCCAAGAGACCCAGTACTTC. Protein translation: CASSDRQGQETQYF. Rearrangement joined TRBV25-1 to TRBJ2-5, and TRBD1 may be the D gene, going by 5 matching bases. From the cysteine through the phenylalanine, the CDR3 covers 14 amino acids. CDR3 DNA only is kept here, 42 bases in frame from base 1. In the germline V gene, CDR1 corresponds to MGHDK and CDR2 to SYGVNS. V was cut back by 3 bases and J by 1 base, leaving a gap of 9 bases between them.